This note documents a single T cell receptor (beta chain) sequence. Its antigen is unidentified. Assay used: immunoSEQ multiplex PCR; TCRdb lists only in-frame clones, some missing. The sample comprises roughly 130,000 clones, roughly nine tenths of which are singletons, and over 9% rests with the top ten. The data were obtained in a study of cytomegalovirus exposure and HLA in healthy donors. Across the whole study: Per a later analysis, the approximately 620 first-cohort and 95 to 150 validation repertoires shared one platform. Study findings and constraints: Some TCR beta chains (about 180 of them) were listed as cytomegalovirus-associated. Most TCR sequences proved rare, with some public TCRs found in many donors. CMV antigen specificity was confirmed in vitro for three CMV-associated chains.

The V and J ends lost 3 bases and 4 bases respectively, with 20 bases between them. The CDR3 is 16 residues long. In germline, CDR1 is SGHRS, CDR2 YFSETQ. Sample: PBMCs. This TCR was sampled from a young woman in good health and CMV-seropositive. This chain joins TRBV5-1 and TRBJ2-7; D gene ambiguous. CDR3 in amino acids: CASSSSPRGRGYEQYF. The CDR3 DNA follows: TGCGCCAGCAGCTCTTCCCCCAGAGGTCGTGGTTACGAGCAGTACTTC.